A single sample gave rise to the 13 T cell receptor beta chains below, sequenced in a study of CD8+CD57+ T cells in acquired aplastic anemia. The TCR beta profiling, which covered VDJ combination and CDR3 sequence, was carried out using genomic DNA as the template. TCRdb re-called the reads with MiXCR, one entry per CDR3 protein. The table shows 250,000 or so distinct CDR3 sequences, with more than 40% occurring only once. Sequenced patients had shown CD8+CD57+ cell expansion by flow cytometry. The sample comprised sorted CD4+, CD8+, or CD8+CD57+ T cells (not recorded which) from PBMCs. All receptors derive from a human donor with aplastic anemia.

In DNA, the CDR3 is TGTGCCAGCAGCTTCACCACTACCGAGACCCAGTACTTC. This codes for CASSFTTTETQYF. The rearrangement uses TRBV7-2 and TRBJ2-5; D gene uncertain. CDR3 size: 13 residues. Germline V lookup: CDR1 SGHTA, CDR2 FQGNSA. Trimming removed 3 bases from V and 5 bases from J, with 10 bases in between.

The gene calls are TRBV6-5 and TRBJ2-1, with TRBD2 identical over 12 bases. V lost 0 bases, J lost 9 bases, and 3 bases stayed unmatched. CDR1 MNHEY and CDR2 SVGAGI come from the germline V gene. The CDR3 extends over 15 amino acids. The CDR3 nucleotides read TGTGCCAGCAGTTACTCGACTAGCGGGGGCACTGAGCAGTTCTTC. Amino acids: CASSYSTSGGTEQFF.

The V call is TRBV10-2, the J call TRBJ1-2; no reliable D call. CDR3 length equals 14 residues. The germline V gene has CDR1 WSHSY and CDR2 SAAADI. The V end lost 4 bases, the J end lost 2 bases, and 11 bases lay between the germline ends. In DNA form, the CDR3 reads TGCGCCAGCAGTGTCGACACAGAGAACTATGGCTACACCTTC. Translation gives CASSVDTENYGYTF.

J is TRBJ2-5 and V is TRBV9; TRBD1 aligns across 8 bases. Unmatched junction bases numbered 18, after V lost 3 bases and J lost 5 bases. Germline V gene sequence: CDR1 SGDLS, CDR2 YYNGEE. This CDR3 has 18 residues. The CDR3 here is CASSGQGSWSTGLETQYF. CDR3 DNA: TGTGCCAGCAGCGGACAGGGGAGTTGGTCGACGGGGTTGGAGACCCAGTACTTC.

This clonotype was recorded at least ten times. The chain joins TRBV6-4 to TRBJ1-6; D unresolved. Trimming removed 2 bases at V and 9 bases at J, with 11 bases between. The CDR3 has 14 amino acids. The V gene's germline CDR1 is MRHNA and CDR2 SNTAGT. CDR3 in amino acids: CASSDGLQTSPLHF. DNA for the CDR3: TGTGCCAGCAGTGACGGGCTACAGACTTCACCCCTCCACTTT.

This clonotype showed up many times. The rearrangement links TRBV9 to TRBJ2-7; TRBD2 might be the D (6 bases). The V and J ends lost 0 bases and 0 bases respectively, with 7 bases between them. CDR3 length: 14 residues. Germline lookup yields CDR1 SGDLS and CDR2 YYNGEE. CDR3 loop: CASSVEEGSYEQYF. In DNA form, the CDR3 reads TGTGCCAGCAGCGTAGAGGAGGGCTCCTACGAGCAGTACTTC.

The chain links TRBV28 to TRBJ2-7; D gene uncertain. Between the trimmed V and J ends, which lost 3 bases and 0 bases, there was a span of 12 bases. Per the germline V gene, CDR1 is MDHEN and CDR2 is SYDVKM. The CDR3 totals 15 residues. CDR3 DNA sequence: TGTGCCAGCAGTTTTGAGGACGTGAGCTCCTACGAGCAGTACTTC. Protein product: CASSFEDVSSYEQYF.

The rearrangement joins TRBV15 to TRBJ2-2; TRBD1 might be the D (5 bases). CDR1 is LNHNV, CDR2 YYDKDF, per germline (reference sequence). This CDR3 spans 14 amino acids. V dropped 2 bases and J dropped 3 bases, with 7 bases sitting between them. CDR3 sequence: CATSRQGHTGELFF. The CDR3 coding sequence is TGTGCCACCAGCAGACAGGGTCACACCGGGGAGCTGTTTTTT.

This clonotype was found many times. This rearrangement joins TRBV20-1 to TRBJ2-5, with 16 bases aligning to TRBD2. CDR3 length: 16 residues. The V segment lost 3 bases and the J segment 7 bases; nucleotides outside the gene matches: 8. CDR1 DFQATT and CDR2 SNEGSKA come from the germline V gene (reference sequence). The CDR3 reads CSASLGTSGGALTQYF. CDR3 DNA: TGCAGTGCTAGTTTGGGGACTAGCGGGGGGGCGCTGACCCAGTACTTC.

V and J are TRBV20-1 and TRBJ2-7; TRBD2 matches at 8 bases. TRBJ2-1 matches the DNA end more closely, so the J call is doubtful. The CDR3 spans 13 residues. Germline lookup yields CDR1 DFQATT and CDR2 SNEGSKA (reference sequence). CDR3 nucleotide sequence: TGCAGTGGGGGAGCGGGAGCGACCAATGAGCAGTTCTTC. This encodes CSGGAGATNEQFF.

As concerns this clonotype: A much larger clonotype is one base distant, so this may be a read error. V is TRBV14 and J is TRBJ2-5; the match to TRBD2 covers 12 bases. The CDR3 length is 17 residues. Germline V gene sequence: CDR1 SGHDN, CDR2 FVKESK. The CDR3 loop reads CASGQGLAGTTQETQYF. As DNA, the CDR3 is TGTGCCAGCGGCCAAGGACTAGCGGGGACTACACAAGAGACCCAGTACTTC.

This clonotype was observed at least ten times. The V call is TRBV12-3 or TRBV12-4, the J call TRBJ2-3; no definite D call. The V and J ends lost 6 bases and 0 bases respectively, with 10 bases between them. CDR3 length: 14 amino acids. For the CDR3, the DNA is TGTGCCAGCAGCGGAGTAGAGAGCACAGATACGCAGTATTTT. Its protein is CASSGVESTDTQYF.

This clonotype was seen ten or more times. The junction does not match germline at one end; this may be a read error. V is TRBV9 and J is TRBJ2-7, with TRBD1 identical over 10 bases. The germline CDR1 and CDR2 sequences are SGDLS and YYNGEE. The CDR3 is made up of 20 amino acids. The CDR3 reads CASSFRPGTGDSPTSHEQYF. The CDR3 DNA is TGTGCCAGCAGCTTCCGACCGGGGACAGGGGACTCTCCGACCTCCCACGAGCAGTACTTC.